A single sample is the source of the 17 T cell receptor beta chains below, sequenced in a study of cytomegalovirus exposure and HLA in healthy donors. Use of 60 Vbeta and 13 Jbeta primers characterized the PCR. Libraries were prepared by immunoSEQ multiplex PCR; TCRdb keeps only in-frame clonotypes and omits some of them. The table lists roughly 200,000 clones, roughly 87% of them singletons. The sample was PBMCs. The receptors originated from a woman aged 45 to 65 in good health and CMV-seronegative.

The chain couples TRBV19 to TRBJ2-7; D unresolved. The CDR3 contains 13 residues. Trimming took 5 bases from V and 2 from J, leaving 10 bases between them. The V gene's germline CDR1 is LNHDA and CDR2 SQIVND (reference sequence). The CDR3 DNA follows: TGTGCCAGTAGTTTGTACCGCGCCTACGAGCAGTACTTC. Protein product: CASSLYRAYEQYF.

The rearrangement uses TRBV7-9 and TRBJ1-5; D is uncertain. CDR3 length equals 13 residues. Germline V CDR1 and CDR2: SEHNR, FQNEAQ (reference sequence). Trimming stripped 3 bases from V and 0 bases from J, with 3 bases between. CDR3 residues: CASSFSSNQPQHF. The DNA for the CDR3 is TGTGCCAGCAGCTTCAGTAGCAATCAGCCCCAGCATTTT.

The rearrangement uses TRBV7-8 and TRBJ2-6, with a weak D call TRBD2 (6 bases). Trimming shortened V by 6 bases and J by 0 bases, and 9 bases separated the two germline ends. The germline CDR1 and CDR2 sequences are SGHVS and FQNEAQ. The CDR3 totals 15 residues. DNA for the CDR3: TGTGCCAGCAGGCCCGGGGGCTCTGGGGCCAACGTCCTGACTTTC. It encodes CASRPGGSGANVLTF.

The rearrangement uses TRBV5-4 and TRBJ2-5; 12 bases fit TRBD2. Looked up from germline, CDR1 is SGHNT and CDR2 is YYREEE (reference sequence). V shed 3 bases, J shed 2 bases, and the junction held 2 bases outside the gene matches. This CDR3 contains 15 residues. The CDR3, as DNA: TGTGCCAGCAGCTCGACTAGCGGGAGTCAAGAGACCCAGTACTTC. Its protein product is CASSSTSGSQETQYF.

The chain uses TRBV28 and TRBJ2-2; unclear D gene. Germline CDR1 and CDR2: MDHEN and SYDVKM. V shed 8 bases and J shed 6 bases, with 4 bases lying between them. The CDR3 has 10 amino acids. The CDR3 DNA follows: TGTGCCAGCTCGGCCGGGGAGCTGTTTTTT. Translation: CASSAGELFF.

The rearrangement joins TRBV19 to TRBJ1-2; 8 positions agree with TRBD1. CDR3 length: 13 amino acids. Losses at the gene ends were 6 bases for V and 7 bases for J; bases not matched to a gene: 7. CDR1 is LNHDA, CDR2 SQIVND, per germline (reference sequence). CDR3 amino acids: CASSDRGLPGYTF. The CDR3 region has the DNA TGTGCCAGTAGCGACAGGGGCTTACCTGGCTACACCTTC.

This chain connects TRBV30 to TRBJ2-1, with D unclear. The CDR3 totals 8 residues. Germline values: CDR1 GTSNPN, CDR2 SVGIG (reference sequence). CDR3 in DNA: TGTTCGACGGGTGAGCAGTTCTTC. As protein: CSTGEQFF.

This chain joins TRBV2 and TRBJ2-3; 12 bases map to TRBD2. The CDR3 totals 15 residues. The germline V gene encodes CDR1 SNHLY and CDR2 FYNNEI. The J segment lost 5 bases and the V segment lost 3 bases, leaving 3 bases of the junction unmatched. CDR3 bases: TGTGCCAGCAGTGAGCGGACTAGCGGGAAAGATACGCAGTATTTT. It translates to CASSERTSGKDTQYF.

CDR3 sequence: CASSEARLAGTDTQYF. The CDR3 DNA is TGTGCCAGCAGTGAAGCGCGACTAGCGGGCACAGATACGCAGTATTTT. The J gene is TRBJ2-3, the V gene TRBV6-1, with 9 positions matching TRBD2. Per germline, CDR1 MNHNS and CDR2 SASEGT. This CDR3 region has 16 residues. Trimming cost V 0 bases and J 1 base; bases outside gene matches: 2.

The rearrangement uses TRBV5-4 and TRBJ2-7; D remains unclear. V was trimmed by 4 bases and J by 7 bases, leaving 18 bases between them. The CDR3 spans 14 residues. Germline V gene lookup returns CDR1 SGHNT and CDR2 YYREEE (reference sequence). CDR3 DNA sequence: TGTGCCAGCAGCCTGGCACTGGCCCCCGGGGAGCAGTACTTC. Encoded protein: CASSLALAPGEQYF. The full variable domain, its missing parts supplied by reference TRBV5-4 and TRBJ2-7, is ETGVTQSPTHLIKTRGQQVTLRCSSQSGHNTVSWYQQALGQGPQFIFQYYREEENGRGNFPPRFSGLQFPNYSSELNVNALELDDSALYLCASSLALAPGEQYFGPGTRLTVT.

The CDR3 DNA reads TGCGCCAGCAAAGGCGGGCAGGGGAGTACCTACGAGCAGTACTTC. This gives the protein CASKGGQGSTYEQYF. V is TRBV23-1 and J is TRBJ2-7; TRBD1 is a possible D gene (6 bases). TRBV23-1 is placed among ORFs of uncertain function. The CDR3 runs to 15 residues. Trimming left V 7 bases short and J 2 bases short, with 18 bases between.

CDR3 sequence: CASSHRNTEAFF. The CDR3 DNA sequence: TGTGCCAGCAGCCACAGGAACACTGAAGCTTTCTTT. The V call is TRBV7-9, the J call TRBJ1-1; D is undetermined. Looked up from germline, CDR1 is SEHNR and CDR2 is FQNEAQ (reference sequence). The CDR3 is made up of 12 amino acids. Trimming stripped 5 bases from V and 1 base from J, with 5 bases between.

The genes are TRBV18 and TRBJ2-5; 8 bases are shared with TRBD2. Germline trimming cut 3 bases from V and 0 bases from J; bases unmatched to any gene: 6. The V gene's germline CDR1 is KGHSH and CDR2 LQKENI. This CDR3 region has 16 residues. Here the CDR3 reads CASSPLTSGNQETQYF. The CDR3 nucleotides are TGTGCCAGCTCACCGTTAACTAGCGGAAACCAAGAGACCCAGTACTTC.

This chain connects TRBV2 to TRBJ2-7, with a tentative D call TRBD2 (5 bases). V was pared by 5 bases and J by 4 bases, with 18 bases between. This CDR3 has 15 amino acids. Looked up from germline, CDR1 is SNHLY and CDR2 is FYNNEI. DNA for the CDR3: TGTGCCAGCAGTAGAACTGGACTCGAATGGTACGAGCAGTACTTC. This gives the protein CASSRTGLEWYEQYF.

This rearrangement joins TRBV10-3 to TRBJ2-1, with D tentatively TRBD1 (7 bases). The CDR3 has 17 amino acids. V shed 4 bases and J shed 5 bases, with 21 bases lying between them. The germline V gene has CDR1 ENHRY and CDR2 SYGVKD. The CDR3 region has the DNA TGTGCCATCAGTGTTTCCACAGGGGAACGCGGGGACAATGAGCAGTTCTTC. Its protein product is CAISVSTGERGDNEQFF.

The rearrangement uses TRBV30 and TRBJ1-6; TRBD1 agrees at 7 bases. V was pared by 3 bases and J by 9 bases, with 8 bases of the junction left unmatched. Germline CDR1 GTSNPN, CDR2 SVGIG (reference sequence). The CDR3 is made up of 14 amino acids. CDR3 sequence (DNA): TGTGCCTGGAGAACGGGACAGAGGGTTTCACCCCTCCACTTT. It is translated as CAWRTGQRVSPLHF.

The rearrangement uses TRBV28 and TRBJ2-7; 12 nucleotides line up with TRBD2. The V segment lost 6 bases and the J segment 4 bases; nucleotides outside the gene matches: 4. Germline loops: CDR1 MDHEN, CDR2 SYDVKM. There are 14 residues in the CDR3. DNA for the CDR3: TGTGCCAGCAGCCTAGCGGGAGGGCTTTACGAGCAGTACTTC. Translating gives CASSLAGGLYEQYF. Drawing the rest from reference TRBV28 and TRBJ2-7, the complete variable domain is DVKVTQSSRYLVKRTGEKVFLECVQDMDHENMFWYRQDPGLGLRLIYFSYDVKMKEKGDIPEGYSVSREKKERFSLILESASTNQTSMYLCASSLAGGLYEQYFGPGTRLTVT.